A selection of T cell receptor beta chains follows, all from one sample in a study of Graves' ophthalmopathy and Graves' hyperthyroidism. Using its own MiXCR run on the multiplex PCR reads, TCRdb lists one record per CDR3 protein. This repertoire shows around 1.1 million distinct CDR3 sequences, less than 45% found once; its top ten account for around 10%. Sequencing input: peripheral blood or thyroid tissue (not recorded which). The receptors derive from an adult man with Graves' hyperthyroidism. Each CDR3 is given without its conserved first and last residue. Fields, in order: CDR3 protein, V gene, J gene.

CDR3 protein: ASSSSGGQAYEQY
V gene: TRBV14
J gene: TRBJ2-7

CDR3 protein: ASSVAEGREQY
V gene: TRBV9
J gene: TRBJ2-7

CDR3 protein: ASSTRQGNEQF
V gene: TRBV7-6
J gene: TRBJ2-1

CDR3 protein: ATSRGPTGDQPQH
V gene: TRBV15
J gene: TRBJ1-5

CDR3 protein: ASSPTAFSGNTIY
V gene: TRBV18
J gene: TRBJ1-3

CDR3 protein: AWSPGGGLRTEAF
V gene: TRBV30
J gene: TRBJ1-1

CDR3 protein: ASSLGTGRRNTEAF
V gene: TRBV12-3/TRBV12-4
J gene: TRBJ1-1

CDR3 protein: ASTGQKKAINEKLF
V gene: TRBV25-1
J gene: TRBJ1-4

CDR3 protein: ASSESGAKETQY
V gene: TRBV25-1
J gene: TRBJ2-5

CDR3 protein: ATQSNSPLH
V gene: TRBV24-1
J gene: TRBJ1-6

CDR3 protein: ATSDGTGRETQY
V gene: TRBV24-1
J gene: TRBJ2-5

CDR3 protein: AWSVTSGGELF
V gene: TRBV30
J gene: TRBJ2-2

CDR3 protein: ATRPTPTGELF
V gene: TRBV24-1
J gene: TRBJ2-2

CDR3 protein: ASSLGTGGYQPQH
V gene: TRBV7-2
J gene: TRBJ1-5

CDR3 protein: ASSLSGDGQPQH
V gene: TRBV7-2
J gene: TRBJ1-5

CDR3 protein: ASSQDIRNQPQH
V gene: TRBV7-9
J gene: TRBJ1-5

CDR3 protein: ASSEVQNTPYGYT
V gene: TRBV10-2
J gene: TRBJ1-2

CDR3 protein: ASSVSGATSQY
V gene: TRBV9
J gene: TRBJ2-3

CDR3 protein: ATSSDSGNQPQH
V gene: TRBV15
J gene: TRBJ1-5

CDR3 protein: ASSPYSGTGGGYT
V gene: TRBV12-3/TRBV12-4
J gene: TRBJ1-2

CDR3 protein: SVKRDSPSPEQY
V gene: TRBV29-1
J gene: TRBJ2-7

CDR3 protein: ASSLSFGTQETQY
V gene: TRBV11-1
J gene: TRBJ2-5

CDR3 protein: ASSLEAQISNQPQH
V gene: TRBV5-6
J gene: TRBJ1-5

CDR3 protein: ASSAEGPLGAGEQY
V gene: TRBV25-1
J gene: TRBJ2-7

CDR3 protein: ASRYDRDQPQH
V gene: TRBV5-5
J gene: TRBJ1-5

CDR3 protein: ASQGNTGELF
V gene: TRBV19
J gene: TRBJ2-2

CDR3 protein: ASSQGLLGFSYEQY
V gene: TRBV4-1
J gene: TRBJ2-7

CDR3 protein: ASLYTNTEAF
V gene: TRBV25-1
J gene: TRBJ1-1

CDR3 protein: ASSRIALNTGELF
V gene: TRBV14
J gene: TRBJ2-2

CDR3 protein: ASSESIPGAQETQY
V gene: TRBV10-2
J gene: TRBJ2-5

CDR3 protein: ASSDRQGMGGYT
V gene: TRBV5-1
J gene: TRBJ1-2

CDR3 protein: AISYYGSTGTEAF
V gene: TRBV10-3
J gene: TRBJ1-1

CDR3 protein: ASRLAGEQY
V gene: TRBV2
J gene: TRBJ2-7

CDR3 protein: ATSRIILAGFGEQY
V gene: TRBV15
J gene: TRBJ2-7

CDR3 protein: ASSLDAENYGYT
V gene: TRBV11-2
J gene: TRBJ1-2

CDR3 protein: ASRYLYSNQPQH
V gene: TRBV12-3/TRBV12-4
J gene: TRBJ1-5

CDR3 protein: ASSQDRGTGLNLH
V gene: TRBV4-3
J gene: TRBJ1-6

CDR3 protein: AGSLDQGASSRGTEAF
V gene: TRBV4-1
J gene: TRBJ1-1

CDR3 protein: ASSPRTRRNYGYT
V gene: TRBV10-3
J gene: TRBJ1-2

CDR3 protein: ASSPGGFSNQPQH
V gene: TRBV9
J gene: TRBJ1-5

CDR3 protein: ASSQVSGLAAQETQY
V gene: TRBV4-3
J gene: TRBJ2-5

CDR3 protein: ASSGGPGLAGGEEQY
V gene: TRBV6-5
J gene: TRBJ2-7

CDR3 protein: SATVQEANYGYT
V gene: TRBV20-1
J gene: TRBJ1-2

CDR3 protein: ASSQGQGIDQPQH
V gene: TRBV4-2
J gene: TRBJ1-5

CDR3 protein: ASIHRTETATFDEQY
V gene: TRBV7-9
J gene: TRBJ2-7

CDR3 protein: ASSLYQLGTGRTGELF
V gene: TRBV12-3/TRBV12-4
J gene: TRBJ2-2

CDR3 protein: ASSDLGGIGDTEAF
V gene: TRBV25-1
J gene: TRBJ1-1

CDR3 protein: ASSLVSGSRETQY
V gene: TRBV7-2
J gene: TRBJ2-5

CDR3 protein: ASSDLQGARDEQY
V gene: TRBV7-9
J gene: TRBJ2-7

CDR3 protein: ASSPREQANSPLH
V gene: TRBV11-2
J gene: TRBJ1-6